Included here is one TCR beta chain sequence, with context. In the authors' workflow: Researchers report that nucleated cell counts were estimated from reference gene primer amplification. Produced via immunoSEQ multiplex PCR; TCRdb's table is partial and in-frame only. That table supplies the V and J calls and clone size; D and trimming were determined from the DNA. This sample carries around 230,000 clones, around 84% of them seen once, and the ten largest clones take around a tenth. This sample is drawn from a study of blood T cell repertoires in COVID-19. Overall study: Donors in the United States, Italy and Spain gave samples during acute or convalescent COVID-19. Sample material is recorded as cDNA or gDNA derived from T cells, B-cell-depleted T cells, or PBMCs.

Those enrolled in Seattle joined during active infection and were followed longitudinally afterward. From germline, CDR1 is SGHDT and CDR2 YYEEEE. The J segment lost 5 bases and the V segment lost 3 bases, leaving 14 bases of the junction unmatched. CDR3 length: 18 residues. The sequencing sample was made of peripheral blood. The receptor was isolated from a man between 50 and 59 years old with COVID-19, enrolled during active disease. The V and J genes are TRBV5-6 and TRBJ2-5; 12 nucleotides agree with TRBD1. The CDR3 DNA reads TGTGCCAGCAGCTCCTTTACCGGGACAGGGGGCGGGAAGGAGACCCAGTACTTC. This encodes CASSSFTGTGGGKETQYF.